Following are 20 T cell receptor beta chains from one sample sequenced in a study of regulatory T cells in long-lasting Graves disease. For TCR beta, libraries came from iRepertoire HTBI primers and Arm-PCR of CDR3 regions. TCRdb re-called the multiplex PCR reads with MiXCR, one entry per CDR3 protein. The table has roughly 500,000 distinct CDR3 sequences, around 11% seen once. This sample's time point: newly diagnosed GD, antithyroid drugs for less than 3 months. The authors made the TCR library using RNA they extracted from PBMCs. The same specimen was also included in a second study, on T cells in Graves' hyperthyroidism and ophthalmopathy.

The source material was peripheral blood mononuclear cells (PBMCs), sampled at new diagnosis, from a patient treated with antithyroid drugs. These receptors came from a woman in her 30s with Graves disease.

This clonotype was counted only a few times. J is TRBJ2-2 and V is TRBV14; 10 bases match TRBD2. Germline CDR1 is SGHDN and CDR2 is FVKESK. Germline trimming cut 1 base from V and 0 bases from J; bases unmatched to any gene: 8. The length of the CDR3 is 19 residues. The CDR3 DNA is TGTGCCAGCAGCCAAGCGAAGCCTAGCGGGAGTTCGAACACCGGGGAGCTGTTTTTT. Its protein is CASSQAKPSGSSNTGELFF. The complete variable domain, with remaining parts taken from reference TRBV14 and TRBJ2-2, reads EAGVTQFPSHSVIEKGQTVTLRCDPISGHDNLYWYRRVMGKEIKFLLHFVKESKQDESGMPNNRFLAERTGGTYSTLKVQPAELEDSGVYFCASSQAKPSGSSNTGELFFGEGSRLTVL.

The chain combines TRBV7-2 with TRBJ2-6, with 10 bases lining up with TRBD2. The CDR3 is 18 residues long. The germline V gene encodes CDR1 SGHTA and CDR2 FQGNSA. Losses at the gene ends were 7 bases for V and 0 bases for J; bases not matched to a gene: 9. The chain's CDR3 is CASTSGGLADSGANVLTF. In DNA, the CDR3 is TGTGCCAGCACCTCCGGCGGACTAGCGGACTCTGGGGCCAACGTCCTGACTTTC.

This clonotype was detected only a few times. The CDR3 sequence is CASSLPGTAWRETQYF. Written as DNA, the CDR3 is TGTGCCAGCAGCCTTCCCGGGACGGCTTGGAGGGAGACCCAGTACTTC. The chain has TRBV28 and TRBJ2-5; D tentatively reads TRBD1 or TRBD2 (5 bases each). With 6 bases removed from V and 5 bases from J, the gap between germline ends came to 22 bases. Per the germline V gene, CDR1 is MDHEN and CDR2 is SYDVKM. This CDR3 is 16 amino acids long.

This clonotype was counted ten times or more. The chain couples TRBV2 to TRBJ1-1; 9 bases match TRBD1. Germline values: CDR1 SNHLY, CDR2 FYNNEI. The V and J ends lost 2 bases and 10 bases, in that order; junction bases with no gene match: 5. The CDR3 is 13 residues long. In nucleotides, the CDR3 is TGTGCCAGCAGTGAAAGACAGGGGGGTTCAGCTTTCTTT. Its protein product is CASSERQGGSAFF.

In its sample, this clonotype was seen many times. The chain employs TRBV11-3 and TRBJ2-3; D tentatively reads TRBD1 or TRBD2 (5 bases each). The CDR3 covers 12 residues. Germline assignment: CDR1 SGHNT and CDR2 YENEEA. Trimming stripped 3 bases from V and 8 bases from J, with 9 bases between. The CDR3 protein is CASSLGVGTQYF. The CDR3 nucleotides are TGTGCCAGCAGCTTGGGGGTCGGTACGCAGTATTTT. Complete variable domain (other parts from reference TRBV11-3 and TRBJ2-3): EAGVVQSPRYKIIEKKQPVAFWCNPISGHNTLYWYLQNLGQGPELLIRYENEEAVDDSQLPKDRFSAERLKGVDSTLKIQPAELGDSAVYLCASSLGVGTQYFGPGTRLTVL.

This clonotype was detected many times. V is TRBV13 and J is TRBJ1-2; D is uncertain. CDR1 PRHDT and CDR2 FYEKMQ come from the germline V gene (reference sequence). This CDR3 region has 13 residues. V was pared by 1 base and J by 4 bases, with 7 bases between. The CDR3 region has the DNA TGTGCCAGCAGCTTAGCAGAGGGCTATGGCTACACCTTC. Protein sequence: CASSLAEGYGYTF.

At least ten counts were recorded for this clonotype. This chain links TRBV19 with TRBJ1-1, with D unresolved. This CDR3 comprises 13 residues. Germline-derived CDR1 and CDR2 are LNHDA and SQIVND (reference sequence). V gave up 6 bases and J gave up 1 base, with 9 bases separating them. The CDR3 loop is CASRGRWNTEAFF. The CDR3 nucleotides read TGTGCCAGTAGAGGGAGGTGGAACACTGAAGCTTTCTTT.

Ten or more counts support this clonotype. This sequence joins TRBV18 and TRBJ2-7, with D maybe TRBD2 (6 bases). The ends were cut back, 6 bases at V and 3 bases at J, with 18 bases in the middle. This CDR3 is 15 amino acids long. Germline CDR1 reads KGHSH; CDR2 reads LQKENI. In DNA form, the CDR3 reads TGTGCCAGCTCCCGAGTGGGACTCATGGACTACGAGCAGTACTTC. Its protein product is CASSRVGLMDYEQYF. Together with reference TRBV18 and TRBJ2-7, the CDR3 gives the full variable domain: NAGVMQNPRHLVRRRGQEARLRCSPMKGHSHVYWYRQLPEEGLKFMVYLQKENIIDESGMPKERFSAEFPKEGPSILRIQQVVRGDSAAYFCASSRVGLMDYEQYFGPGTRLTVT.

The sample holds many counts of this clonotype. V and J are TRBV24-1 and TRBJ2-1; 11 bases match TRBD2. CDR3 length: 16 amino acids. Germline V CDR1 and CDR2: KGHDR, SFDVKD. Germline trimming cut 2 bases from V and 8 bases from J; bases unmatched to any gene: 7. CDR3 in DNA: TGTGCCACCAGTGATTACTCTAGCGGGAGGAGCGATGAGCAGTTCTTC. Residues: CATSDYSSGRSDEQFF.

The table lists this clonotype with many counts. This sequence joins TRBV28 and TRBJ2-1, with unresolved D. Trimming pared 6 bases from V and 4 bases from J, leaving 13 bases between. This CDR3 has 14 amino acids. Looked up from germline, CDR1 is MDHEN and CDR2 is SYDVKM. The CDR3, as DNA: TGTGCCAGCAGCCTCCGGATAGTGTACAATGAGCAGTTCTTC. It yields the protein CASSLRIVYNEQFF.

Many counts were recorded for this clonotype. This rearrangement joins TRBV6-1 to TRBJ2-7, with 11 bases lining up with TRBD2. The CDR3 consists of 14 residues. V shed 6 bases, J shed 2 bases, and the junction held 3 bases outside the gene matches. The V gene's germline CDR1 is MNHNS and CDR2 SASEGT. The CDR3 reads CASRGSGRAYEQYF. The CDR3 region has the DNA TGTGCCAGCAGGGGTAGCGGGAGGGCCTACGAGCAGTACTTC.

V is TRBV20-1 and J is TRBJ1-1, with D tentatively TRBD1 (5 bases). V was shortened by 0 bases and J by 8 bases, with 16 bases between the two germline ends. From germline, CDR1 is DFQATT and CDR2 SNEGSKA (reference sequence). This CDR3 is 14 amino acids long. The CDR3 DNA sequence: TGCAGTGCTAGAGAGTACGGGGGGGTCATGGAAGCTTTCTTT. Encoded protein: CSAREYGGVMEAFF.

Remarks on this clonotype: A clone one base away is much larger, so this may be a read error. V is TRBV18 and J is TRBJ2-1; TRBD1 agrees at 8 bases. V lost 4 bases and J lost 8; bases outside the gene matches: 10. CDR1 and CDR2 from the germline V gene are KGHSH and LQKENI. The CDR3 totals 15 residues. The CDR3 loop is CASSLLGQGVYEQFF. The CDR3 region has the DNA TGTGCCAGCTCACTCCTCGGACAGGGCGTCTATGAGCAGTTCTTC.

The sample holds many counts of this clonotype. The chain couples TRBV6-1 to TRBJ2-1; D tentatively fits TRBD1 or TRBD2 (5 bases each). The DNA end is more similar to TRBJ2-5, so the J call may be wrong. In germline, CDR1 is MNHNS, CDR2 SASEGT. This CDR3 spans 16 amino acids. The CDR3 sequence is CASNTYGDPGGETQYF. The CDR3 DNA sequence: TGTGCCAGCAATACATACGGCGACCCTGGGGGAGAGACCCAGTACTTC.

This clonotype appeared a few times. A read error may produce the germline difference seen at one junction end. The chain carries TRBV4-1 and TRBJ1-5, with TRBD1 matching over 7 bases. The CDR3 runs to 14 residues. CDR1 and CDR2 (germline): MGHRA, YSYEKL. CDR3 amino acids: CASSVDRLNQPQHF. The CDR3 DNA sequence: TGTGCCAGCAGCGTGGACAGGTTGAATCAGCCCCAGCATTTT.

This clonotype was recorded many times. A much larger clonotype is one base distant, so this may be a read error. J is TRBJ1-1 and V is TRBV29-1, with D hard to call. The CDR3 length is 12 residues. Germline V gives CDR1 SQVTM, CDR2 ANQGSEA. Trimming pared 7 bases from V and 2 bases from J, leaving 11 bases between. The CDR3, as DNA: TGCAGCGCCAAGGCAGGAAACACTGAAGCTTTCTTT. Translated: CSAKAGNTEAFF.

This clonotype occurred a few times. Being one base from a much bigger clone, this may be a read error. The rearrangement joins TRBV7-2 to TRBJ2-5; D is possibly TRBD2 (5 bases). Germline V lookup: CDR1 SGHTA, CDR2 FQGNSA. The V and J ends lost 0 bases and 5 bases respectively, with 7 bases between them. CDR3 length: 13 amino acids. CDR3 DNA: TGTACCAGCAGCTTAGCGCGGGTTGAGACCCAGTACTTC. It yields the protein CTSSLARVETQYF. Complete variable domain (other parts from reference TRBV7-2 and TRBJ2-5): GAGVSQSPSNKVTEKGKDVELRCDPISGHTALYWYRQSLGQGLEFLIYFQGNSAPDKSGLPSDRFSAERTGGSVSTLTIQRTQQEDSAVYLCTSSLARVETQYFGPGTRLLVL.

This clonotype has ten or more counts. The chain is built from TRBV20-1 and TRBJ2-1; 13 positions agree with TRBD2. Germline lookup yields CDR1 DFQATT and CDR2 SNEGSKA (reference sequence). J gave up 7 bases and V 4 bases, and 4 bases lay outside the gene matches. The CDR3 sequence is 14 residues long. DNA of the CDR3: TGCAGTGCTAACGGGGGACTAGCGGGGAATGAGCAGTTCTTC. It encodes CSANGGLAGNEQFF.

Ten or more counts support this clonotype. The chain combines TRBV10-3 with TRBJ2-1; D is ambiguous. This CDR3 region has 11 residues. V shed 5 bases and J shed 4 bases, with 3 bases lying between them. Germline CDR1 ENHRY, CDR2 SYGVKD. The DNA of the CDR3 is TGTGCCATCAGTTATTACAATGAGCAGTTCTTC. This codes for CAISYYNEQFF.

In this sample, this clonotype turned up a few times. This chain joins TRBV18 and TRBJ2-1, with 12 bases aligning to TRBD2. Trimming at V came to 6 bases and at J to 4 bases, leaving 10 bases not matched to a gene. Germline CDR1 KGHSH, CDR2 LQKENI. The CDR3 totals 17 residues. In DNA form, the CDR3 reads TGTGCCAGCTCGCCATATTCGCTAGCGGGAGGGTACAATGAGCAGTTCTTC. Protein: CASSPYSLAGGYNEQFF.